This T cell receptor beta chain was sequenced during a study of T cells in Graves' hyperthyroidism and ophthalmopathy (dated 2019 in TCRdb). The study in broad terms: Peripheral blood samples were taken at the time of initial diagnosis, prior to any treatment. After sampling, hyperthyroidism patients received methimazole starting at 30 mg daily, and ophthalmopathy patients received high-dose intravenous methylprednisolone. The study also compared thyroid tissue and blood T-cell repertoires from over 5 Graves' hyperthyroidism patients. To identify TCR V-J signatures that set the groups apart, the researchers used a discovery cohort of about a hundred patients, made up of fewer than 50 with Graves' ophthalmopathy and 57 with stable Graves' hyperthyroidism. According to the paper, TCR Vbeta CDR3 sequencing was carried out on approximately 140 peripheral blood samples, which came from fewer than 50 ophthalmopathy, approximately 78 hyperthyroidism and some 17 progressor patients. An independent validation cohort of around 19 hyperthyroidism patients and approximately 15 patients who later progressed to ophthalmopathy tested prospective prediction of ophthalmopathy. The roughly 91 discovery patients were randomly divided into training and test sets at a 7:3 ratio. Overall study outcomes, separate from this receptor: In cross-validation, a model built on a 13 V-J signature told ophthalmopathy apart from stable hyperthyroidism with 85% to 90% sensitivity and 81% to 82% specificity, and in testing the same model reached 80%/75%. Most expanded thyroid clonotypes (frequency above 0.001) were also found in blood, which suggests that blood repertoires may mirror thyroid immune responses. No statistical method was used to fix the sample size in advance, and group allocation was not hidden from the investigators. In validation, the model predicted progression to ophthalmopathy a median of 6.5 months before onset, with roughly 70% sensitivity and more than 72% specificity.

As for this clonotype: Its antigen remains unidentified. No much larger clone exists at a distance of one base, and base qualities are not known.

The TCR beta CDR3 regions were amplified from the RNA transcripts. A first-round RT-PCR of the TCR CDR3 used the HTBI primer set with the Qiagen OneStep RT-PCR kit. The libraries were constructed in a second round of multiplex PCR and then size-selected and purified. Sequencing of the libraries was done on an Illumina HiSeq2000 using paired-end 100 bp reads. The authors' pipeline ran thus. SOAPnuke was used to process the raw data, removing reads that contained adapters or uncalled bases, had a mean Phred below 15, or lacked an exact match to the constant primer or identifier. COPE v1.2.5 was used to merge high-quality paired reads, and clonotypes were defined as unique nucleotide sequences. Clonotypes were aligned to IMGT TRBV, TRBD and TRBJ reference segments using MiTCR v1.1. The analysis included only V-J combinations with a frequency above 0.0001, which together covered 99% to 99.2% of the repertoires. A TCS score was defined as the ratio between F50 (clonal expansion) and ExV (chaos), using BLOSUM62-based TCRdist between CDR3 peptides within each V-J. Welch's t-statistics and random forest reduced 500 to 550 V-J features to roughly 13, which were used in a naive Bayes classifier (R e1071). The public sequencing data were trimmed at Q25 with fastp and processed into clonotypes with MiXCR by TCRdb, which kept only in-frame beta chains. For every CDR3 protein sequence, its rows merge into one entry that carries the most common genes and DNA. In this record, the V and J calls reflect TCRdb's handling and not the investigators' own analysis. The sample table records approximately 700,000 distinct CDR3 sequences; 15% to 20% of these occur just once. The leading ten clones occupy under 8.5% of the sample.

A patient counted as having stable Graves' hyperthyroidism if no progression to ophthalmopathy occurred over 18 months of follow-up. Hyperthyroidism patients were newly diagnosed, with disease duration under 2 months, and aged 18 to 65 years. The study excluded patients with uncontrolled infections, other autoimmune diseases, pregnancy or lactation. Clinical symptoms, serum thyroxine and TRAb, thyroid ultrasound, and orbital computed tomography formed the basis for the diagnoses. Ficoll-Paque density gradient centrifugation was used to isolate PBMCs from 10 ml of fresh peripheral blood. Total RNA was extracted using Trizol reagent, and RNA quality was assessed on an Agilent 2100 Bioanalyzer. V and J lose 0 bases and 1 base, and a span of 6 bases separates them. According to the germline V gene (reference sequence), CDR1 reads GTSNPN and CDR2 reads SVGIG. The CDR3 contains 13 residues, cysteine and phenylalanine counted. The retained sequence is limited to the CDR3, 39 bases, with the frame set at the first base.

The chain is made from TRBV30 and TRBJ2-5; D gene: possibly TRBD1, on 5 matching bases. The origin of this receptor is a man between 18 and 29 years old with Graves' hyperthyroidism. The material sequenced was blood. The base sequence is TGTGCCTGGAGTGTAGGGGTCCAAGAGACCCAGTACTTC. Its protein product is CAWSVGVQETQYF.